The present entry profiles one TCR beta chain with its context. This record belongs to a study of control samples from healthy donors and cancer patients. Only in-frame clones appear in the TCRdb table, and some are missing; sequencing was by immunoSEQ multiplex PCR. This sample has 45,000 to 60,000 clones, with roughly 94% found just once. Germline values: CDR1 SGHTA, CDR2 FQGNSA. This CDR3 is 15 amino acids long. Trimming stripped 2 bases from V and 6 bases from J, with 16 bases between. Sample: blood. This sequence was found in a man younger than 40 in good health. The V gene is TRBV7-2, the J gene TRBJ1-1; D may be TRBD1 (5 bases). The CDR3: CASSLPDKGQAEAFF. As DNA, the CDR3 is TGTGCCAGCAGCTTACCCGACAAGGGGCAGGCTGAAGCTTTCTTT. Complete variable domain (other parts from reference TRBV7-2 and TRBJ1-1): GAGVSQSPSNKVTEKGKDVELRCDPISGHTALYWYRQSLGQGLEFLIYFQGNSAPDKSGLPSDRFSAERTGGSVSTLTIQRTQQEDSAVYLCASSLPDKGQAEAFFGQGTRLTVV.